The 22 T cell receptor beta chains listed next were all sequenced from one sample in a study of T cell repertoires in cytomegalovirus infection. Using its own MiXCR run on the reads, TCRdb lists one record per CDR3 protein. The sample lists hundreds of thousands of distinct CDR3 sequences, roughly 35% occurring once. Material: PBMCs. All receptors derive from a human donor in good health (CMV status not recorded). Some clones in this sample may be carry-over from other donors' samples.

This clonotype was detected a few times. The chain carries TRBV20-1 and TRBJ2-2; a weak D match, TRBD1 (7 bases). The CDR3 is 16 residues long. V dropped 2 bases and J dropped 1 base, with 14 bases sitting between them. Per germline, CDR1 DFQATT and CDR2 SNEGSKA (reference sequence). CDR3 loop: CSARSIQGGNTGELFF. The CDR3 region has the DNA TGCAGTGCTAGAAGTATCCAGGGGGGGAACACCGGGGAGCTGTTTTTT.

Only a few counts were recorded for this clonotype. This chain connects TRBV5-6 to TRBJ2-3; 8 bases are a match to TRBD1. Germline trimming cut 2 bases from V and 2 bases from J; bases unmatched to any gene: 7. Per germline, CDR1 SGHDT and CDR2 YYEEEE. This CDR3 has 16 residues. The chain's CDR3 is CASSFGTGAFTDTQYF. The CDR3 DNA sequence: TGTGCCAGCAGCTTCGGGACAGGAGCCTTCACAGATACGCAGTATTTT.

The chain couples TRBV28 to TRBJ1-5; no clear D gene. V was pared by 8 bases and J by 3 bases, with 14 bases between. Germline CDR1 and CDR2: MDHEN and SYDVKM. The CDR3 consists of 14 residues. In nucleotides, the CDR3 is TGTGCCAGCGGTCCGTTCCCAACCAATCAGCCCCAGCATTTT. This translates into CASGPFPTNQPQHF. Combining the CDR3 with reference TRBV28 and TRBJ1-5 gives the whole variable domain DVKVTQSSRYLVKRTGEKVFLECVQDMDHENMFWYRQDPGLGLRLIYFSYDVKMKEKGDIPEGYSVSREKKERFSLILESASTNQTSMYLCASGPFPTNQPQHFGDGTRLSIL.

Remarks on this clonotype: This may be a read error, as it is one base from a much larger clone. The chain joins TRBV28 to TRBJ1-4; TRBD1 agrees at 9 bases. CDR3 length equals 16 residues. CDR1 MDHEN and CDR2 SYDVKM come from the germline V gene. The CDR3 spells CASSSSQGTGNETLFF. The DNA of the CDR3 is TGTGCCAGCAGTTCGTCCCAGGGGACAGGGAATGAAACACTGTTTTTT. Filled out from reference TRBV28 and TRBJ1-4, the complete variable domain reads DVKVTQSSRYLVKRTGEKVFLECVQDMDHENMFWYRQDPGLGLRLIYFSYDVKMKEKGDIPEGYSVSREKKERFSLILESASTNQTSMYLCASSSSQGTGNETLFFGSGTQLSVL.

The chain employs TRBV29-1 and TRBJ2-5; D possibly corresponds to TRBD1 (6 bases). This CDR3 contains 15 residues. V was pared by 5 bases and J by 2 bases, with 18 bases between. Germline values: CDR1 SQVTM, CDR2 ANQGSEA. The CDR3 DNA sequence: TGCAGCGTTCTTCGGGCAGGGGATCCTCAAGAGACCCAGTACTTC. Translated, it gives CSVLRAGDPQETQYF. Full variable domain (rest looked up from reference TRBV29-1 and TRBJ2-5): SAVISQKPSRDICQRGTSLTIQCQVDSQVTMMFWYRQQPGQSLTLIATANQGSEATYESGFVIDKFPISRPNLTFSTLTVSNMSPEDSSIYLCSVLRAGDPQETQYFGPGTRLLVL.

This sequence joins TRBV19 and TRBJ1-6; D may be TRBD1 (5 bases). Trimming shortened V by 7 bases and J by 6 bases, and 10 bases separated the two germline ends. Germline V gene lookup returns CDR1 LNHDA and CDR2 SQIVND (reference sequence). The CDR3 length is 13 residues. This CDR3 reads CASKETANSPLHF. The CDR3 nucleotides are TGTGCCAGTAAGGAGACAGCTAATTCACCCCTCCACTTT.

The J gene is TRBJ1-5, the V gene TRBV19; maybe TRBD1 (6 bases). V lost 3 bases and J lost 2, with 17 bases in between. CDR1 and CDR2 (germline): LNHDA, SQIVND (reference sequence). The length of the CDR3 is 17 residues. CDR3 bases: TGTGCCAGTAGTATGGGGGGACATTCTCGGGGCAATCAGCCCCAGCATTTT. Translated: CASSMGGHSRGNQPQHF.

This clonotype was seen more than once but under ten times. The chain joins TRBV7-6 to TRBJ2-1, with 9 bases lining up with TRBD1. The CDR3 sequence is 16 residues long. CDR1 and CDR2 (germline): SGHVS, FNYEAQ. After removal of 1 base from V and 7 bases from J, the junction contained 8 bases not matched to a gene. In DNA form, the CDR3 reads TGTGCCAGCAGCTTAGATGGGGACAGGGCACCTAATGAGCAGTTCTTC. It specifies CASSLDGDRAPNEQFF.

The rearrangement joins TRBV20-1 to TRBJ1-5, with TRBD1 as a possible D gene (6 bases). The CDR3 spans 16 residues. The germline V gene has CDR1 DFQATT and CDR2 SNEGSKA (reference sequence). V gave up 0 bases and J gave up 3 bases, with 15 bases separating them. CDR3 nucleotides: TGCAGTGCTAGAGATTCGGAGGACAGCGTCAATCAGCCCCAGCATTTT. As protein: CSARDSEDSVNQPQHF.

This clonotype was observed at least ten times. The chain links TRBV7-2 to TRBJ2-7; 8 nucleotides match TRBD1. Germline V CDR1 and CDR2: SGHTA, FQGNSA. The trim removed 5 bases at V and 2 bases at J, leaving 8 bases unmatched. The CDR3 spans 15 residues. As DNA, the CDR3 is TGTGCCAGCAGCCCCGGCAGGGGGCCCGCCTACGAGCAGTACTTC. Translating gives CASSPGRGPAYEQYF.

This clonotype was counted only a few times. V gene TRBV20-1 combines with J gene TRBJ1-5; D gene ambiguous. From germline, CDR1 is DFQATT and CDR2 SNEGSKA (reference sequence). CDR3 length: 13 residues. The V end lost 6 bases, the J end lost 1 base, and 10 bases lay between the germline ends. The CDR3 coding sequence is TGCAGTGCACAGCCCGAAAGCAATCAGCCCCAGCATTTT. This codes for CSAQPESNQPQHF.

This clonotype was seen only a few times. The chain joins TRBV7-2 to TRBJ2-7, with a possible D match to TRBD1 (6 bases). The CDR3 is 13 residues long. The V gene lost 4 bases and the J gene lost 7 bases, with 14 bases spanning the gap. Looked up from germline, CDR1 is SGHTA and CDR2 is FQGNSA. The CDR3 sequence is CASSSRGNREQYF. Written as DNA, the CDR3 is TGTGCCAGCAGCTCTAGGGGGAATAGGGAGCAGTACTTC.

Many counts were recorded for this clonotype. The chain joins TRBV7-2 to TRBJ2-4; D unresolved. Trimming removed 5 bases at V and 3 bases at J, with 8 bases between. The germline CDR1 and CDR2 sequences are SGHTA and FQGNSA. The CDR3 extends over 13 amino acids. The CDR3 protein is CASSPWDKNIQYF. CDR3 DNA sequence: TGTGCCAGCAGCCCCTGGGACAAAAACATTCAGTACTTC.

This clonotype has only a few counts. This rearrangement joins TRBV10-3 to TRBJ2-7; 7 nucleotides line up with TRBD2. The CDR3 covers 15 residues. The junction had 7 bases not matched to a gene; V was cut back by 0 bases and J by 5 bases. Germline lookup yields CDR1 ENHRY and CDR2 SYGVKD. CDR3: CAISESGGSTHEQYF. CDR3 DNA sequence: TGTGCCATCAGTGAGTCTGGCGGGAGTACCCACGAGCAGTACTTC.

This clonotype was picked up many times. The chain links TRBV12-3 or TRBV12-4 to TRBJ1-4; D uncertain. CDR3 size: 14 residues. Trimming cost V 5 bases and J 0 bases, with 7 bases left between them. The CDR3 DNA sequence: TGTGCCAGCAGTGACGGTGCAACTAATGAAAAACTGTTTTTT. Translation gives CASSDGATNEKLFF.

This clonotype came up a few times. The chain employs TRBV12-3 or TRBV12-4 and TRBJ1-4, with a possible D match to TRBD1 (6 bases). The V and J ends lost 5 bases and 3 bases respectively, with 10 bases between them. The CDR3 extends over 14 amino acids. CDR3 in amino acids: CASSATGPNEKLFF. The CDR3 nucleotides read TGTGCCAGCAGTGCGACAGGTCCTAATGAAAAACTGTTTTTT.

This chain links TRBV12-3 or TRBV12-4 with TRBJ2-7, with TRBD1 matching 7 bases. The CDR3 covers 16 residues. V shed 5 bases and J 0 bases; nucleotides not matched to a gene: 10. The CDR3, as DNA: TGTGCCAGCAGTCCGCCGGGACAGCCACTCTCCTACGAGCAGTACTTC. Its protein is CASSPPGQPLSYEQYF.

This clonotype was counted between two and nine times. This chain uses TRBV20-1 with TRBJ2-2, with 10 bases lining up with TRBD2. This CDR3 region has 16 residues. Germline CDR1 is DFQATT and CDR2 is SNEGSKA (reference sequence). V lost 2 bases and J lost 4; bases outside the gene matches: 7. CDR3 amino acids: CSARLWTSGSTGELFF. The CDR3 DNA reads TGCAGTGCTAGACTCTGGACTAGCGGAAGCACCGGGGAGCTGTTTTTT.

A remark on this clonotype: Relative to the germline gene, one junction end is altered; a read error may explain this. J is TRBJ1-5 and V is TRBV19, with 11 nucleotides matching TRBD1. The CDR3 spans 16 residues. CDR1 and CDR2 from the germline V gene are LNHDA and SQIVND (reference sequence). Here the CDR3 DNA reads TGTGCCAGTAGTACTTCCGGACAGGGGGCGAATCAGCCCCAGAATTTT. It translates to CASSTSGQGANQPQNF. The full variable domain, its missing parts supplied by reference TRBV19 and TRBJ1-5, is DGGITQSPKYLFRKEGQNVTLSCEQNLNHDAMYWYRQDPGQGLRLIYYSQIVNDFQKGDIAEGYSVSREKKESFPLTVTSAQKNPTAFYLCASSTSGQGANQPQNFGDGTRLSIL.

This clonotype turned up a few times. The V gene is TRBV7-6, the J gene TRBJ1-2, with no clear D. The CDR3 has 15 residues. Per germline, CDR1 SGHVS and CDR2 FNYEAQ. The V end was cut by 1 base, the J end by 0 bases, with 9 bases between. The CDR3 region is CASSLDIAPNYGYTF. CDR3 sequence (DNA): TGTGCCAGCAGCTTAGATATCGCTCCTAACTATGGCTACACCTTC.

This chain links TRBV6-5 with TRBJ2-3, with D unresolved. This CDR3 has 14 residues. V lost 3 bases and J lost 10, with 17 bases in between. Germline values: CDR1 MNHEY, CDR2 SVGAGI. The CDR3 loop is CASSYVAASQAQYF. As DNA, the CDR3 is TGTGCCAGCAGTTATGTGGCAGCCAGTCAAGCGCAGTATTTT.

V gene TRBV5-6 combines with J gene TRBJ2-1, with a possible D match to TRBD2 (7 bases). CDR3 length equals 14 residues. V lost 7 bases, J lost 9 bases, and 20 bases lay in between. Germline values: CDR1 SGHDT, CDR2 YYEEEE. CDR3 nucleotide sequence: TGTGCCAGCGCTCTCCCAGGGGAGGGAATTGAGCAGTTCTTC. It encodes CASALPGEGIEQFF.